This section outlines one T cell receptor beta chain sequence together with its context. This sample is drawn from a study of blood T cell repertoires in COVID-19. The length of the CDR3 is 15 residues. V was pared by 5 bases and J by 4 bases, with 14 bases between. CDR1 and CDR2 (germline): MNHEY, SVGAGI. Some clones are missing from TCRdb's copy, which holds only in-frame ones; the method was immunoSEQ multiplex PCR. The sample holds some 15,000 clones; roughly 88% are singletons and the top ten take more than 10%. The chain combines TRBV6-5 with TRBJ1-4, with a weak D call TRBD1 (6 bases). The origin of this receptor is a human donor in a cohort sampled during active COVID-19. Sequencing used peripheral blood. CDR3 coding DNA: TGTGCCAGCAGTCCAGGGGTAGGGGGTAATGAAAAACTGTTTTTT. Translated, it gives CASSPGVGGNEKLFF.